A single sample is the source of the 7 T cell receptor beta chains below, sequenced in a study of identical twins. A single record per CDR3 protein comes from TCRdb applying MiXCR to the 5' RACE reads. The sample yields around 510,000 distinct CDR3 sequences, roughly an eighth seen once. A further study also used this sample, focusing on yellow fever vaccine responses in identical twins.

Sequences were obtained from CD4+ T cells sorted from blood. These receptors came from a young woman in good health.

The gene calls are TRBV28 and TRBJ2-7; D might be TRBD1 (6 bases). The V end lost 4 bases, the J end lost 2 bases, and 12 bases lay between the germline ends. The CDR3 length is 14 residues. Germline V gives CDR1 MDHEN, CDR2 SYDVKM. The CDR3 DNA reads TGTGCCAGCAGTTCAACAGGGATCACCTACGAGCAGTACTTC. This encodes CASSSTGITYEQYF.

CDR3 sequence (DNA): TGTGCCAGCACCATGGACAGGGCGGCACACAATGAGCAGTTCTTC. Its translation: CASTMDRAAHNEQFF. The chain has TRBV28 and TRBJ2-1; 8 nucleotides line up with TRBD1. CDR3 size: 15 residues. From germline, CDR1 is MDHEN and CDR2 SYDVKM. V dropped 7 bases and J dropped 5; count of bases not matched to a gene: 10.

This clonotype was counted between two and nine times. The genes are TRBV19 and TRBJ1-2; D call uncertain. In germline, CDR1 is LNHDA, CDR2 SQIVND (reference sequence). The ends were cut back, 0 bases at V and 5 bases at J, with 10 bases in the middle. This CDR3 has 14 residues. CDR3 in amino acids: CASSIDRGPYGYTF. The CDR3 DNA is TGTGCCAGTAGTATAGATCGAGGGCCTTATGGCTACACCTTC.

The sample holds many counts of this clonotype. The CDR3, as DNA: TGTGCCAGCAGCCCTCAGAACAATGAGCAGTTCTTC. Its protein product is CASSPQNNEQFF. The chain recombines TRBV7-2 with TRBJ2-1; D is unresolved. The CDR3 length is 12 residues. V was clipped by 5 bases and J by 5 bases, with 7 bases between them. The V gene's germline CDR1 is SGHTA and CDR2 FQGNSA.

This clonotype was seen ten or more times. The V gene is TRBV29-1, the J gene TRBJ2-3; TRBD1 matches at 9 bases. Germline V gives CDR1 SQVTM, CDR2 ANQGSEA. CDR3 length: 14 residues. With V trimmed by 4 bases and J by 2 bases, 4 bases remained unmatched. The CDR3 coding sequence is TGCAGCGTTGCGGGGACAGGGAACACAGATACGCAGTATTTT. It is translated as CSVAGTGNTDTQYF.

This clonotype was counted a few times. The chain is built from TRBV2 and TRBJ2-7; TRBD1 or TRBD2 may be the D gene (5 bases each). CDR1 SNHLY and CDR2 FYNNEI come from the germline V gene. V lost 4 bases and J lost 5, with 9 bases in between. This CDR3 is 12 amino acids long. The CDR3 coding sequence is TGTGCCAGCAGTGTTCGGGACCACGAGCAGTACTTC. Residues: CASSVRDHEQYF.

The chain recombines TRBV24-1 with TRBJ2-1; D is undetermined. The CDR3 runs 11 residues. Germline CDR1 reads KGHDR; CDR2 reads SFDVKD. The ends were cut back, 8 bases at V and 4 bases at J, with 5 bases in the middle. CDR3 sequence: CATKGYNEQFF. Written as DNA, the CDR3 is TGTGCCACCAAAGGTTACAATGAGCAGTTCTTC.